One and the same sample provided the 23 T cell receptor beta chains below, sequenced in a study of blood T cell repertoires in COVID-19. Measured with immunoSEQ multiplex PCR; TCRdb has only the in-frame clones, and not every one. There are fewer than 250,000 clones in the sample; about 91% occur only once, and around 1.2% lies in the top ten. Sequencing used peripheral blood. The receptors derive from a man aged 25 to 40 with acute or convalescent COVID-19.

The CDR3 region has the DNA TGCGCCAGCAGCCAGGTAACTAGCGGCTACGAGCAGTACTTC. This codes for CASSQVTSGYEQYF. The V and J genes are TRBV4-1 and TRBJ2-7; 8 positions match TRBD2. The J segment lost 3 bases and the V segment lost 3 bases, leaving 4 bases of the junction unmatched. Germline loops: CDR1 MGHRA, CDR2 YSYEKL. This CDR3 contains 14 residues.

This chain connects TRBV9 to TRBJ1-1; possible D gene TRBD1, 6 bases. Germline V gene data show CDR1 as SGDLS and CDR2 as YYNGEE. The V gene lost 2 bases and the J gene lost 5 bases, with 16 bases spanning the gap. The CDR3 is 15 residues long. DNA of the CDR3: TGTGCCAGCAGCGTGGACCTCTTGAGGGGGACTGAAGCTTTCTTT. Protein: CASSVDLLRGTEAFF.

J is TRBJ2-3 and V is TRBV11-2; 9 nucleotides match TRBD1. The CDR3 runs 15 residues. V dropped 5 bases and J dropped 3; count of bases not matched to a gene: 6. The V gene's germline CDR1 is SGHAT and CDR2 FQNNGV. The DNA for the CDR3 is TGTGCCAGCAGCCCCGGGACAGGGCTAACAGATACGCAGTATTTT. Its protein is CASSPGTGLTDTQYF.

This chain joins TRBV6-5 and TRBJ1-1; possibly TRBD1 for D (6 bases). This CDR3 spans 14 amino acids. Germline V gene data show CDR1 as MNHEY and CDR2 as SVGAGI. V was cut by 6 bases and J by 2 bases, with 13 bases left in between. The CDR3 here is CASRKGVQNTEAFF. The CDR3 DNA sequence: TGTGCCAGCAGGAAGGGGGTACAAAACACTGAAGCTTTCTTT.

The V and J genes are TRBV20-1 and TRBJ2-5, with 8 bases matching TRBD2. After removal of 6 bases from V and 9 bases from J, the junction contained 6 bases not matched to a gene. The CDR3 spans 11 residues. The germline CDR1 and CDR2 sequences are DFQATT and SNEGSKA (reference sequence). The CDR3 nucleotides are TGCAGTGCGAGTCGGGGGGGGGCCCAGTACTTC. This codes for CSASRGGAQYF.

Comment on this clone: The same CDR3 can be traced to other DNA sequences in this sample. V is TRBV18 and J is TRBJ1-5, with 9 positions matching TRBD1. Germline V gives CDR1 KGHSH, CDR2 LQKENI. This CDR3 spans 15 amino acids. V lost 3 bases, J lost 0 bases, and 0 bases stayed unmatched. CDR3 nucleotides: TGTGCCAGCTCACCGGGACAGGGTAGCAATCAGCCCCAGCATTTT. Protein product: CASSPGQGSNQPQHF.

In its sample, this clone was seen once. The chain carries TRBV28 and TRBJ2-7; tentative D call: TRBD1 (6 bases). The CDR3 extends over 13 amino acids. Germline assignment: CDR1 MDHEN and CDR2 SYDVKM. The ends were cut back, 2 bases at V and 7 bases at J, with 12 bases in the middle. The CDR3 loop is CASSLVQGREQYF. The CDR3 bases are TGTGCCAGCAGTTTAGTACAGGGTAGGGAGCAGTACTTC.

This rearrangement joins TRBV12-5 to TRBJ1-6; the D is unclear. This CDR3 has 13 amino acids. CDR1 is LGHNT, CDR2 FRNRAP, per germline. V was trimmed by 8 bases and J by 7 bases, leaving 12 bases between them. The CDR3 DNA reads as TGTGCTAGTAAAATCGGGATGAATTCACCCCTCCACTTT. It codes for CASKIGMNSPLHF.

CDR3 bases: TGCGCCAGCAGCCAGGGACTAGCGGGAGTCATGGATACGCAGTATTTT. Protein sequence: CASSQGLAGVMDTQYF. The chain carries TRBV5-1 and TRBJ2-3, with 14 bases that match TRBD2. Trimming at V came to 4 bases and at J to 6 bases, leaving 7 bases not matched to a gene. The germline V gene encodes CDR1 SGHRS and CDR2 YFSETQ. The CDR3 extends over 16 amino acids.

This rearrangement joins TRBV6-5 to TRBJ2-3, with 11 bases aligning to TRBD2. With V trimmed by 4 bases and J by 6 bases, 6 bases remained unmatched. The CDR3 contains 15 residues. CDR1 MNHEY and CDR2 SVGAGI come from the germline V gene. The chain's CDR3 is CASSWGLAEGDTQYF. The CDR3 DNA reads TGTGCCAGCAGTTGGGGACTAGCGGAGGGGGATACGCAGTATTTT.

The gene calls are TRBV27 and TRBJ2-7; 8 bases line up with TRBD2. The CDR3 totals 16 residues. The V gene end was trimmed by 11 bases and the J gene end by 6 bases; junction bases not matched to a gene: 21. Germline CDR1 reads MNHEY; CDR2 reads SMNVEV (reference sequence). CDR3 sequence (DNA): TGTGCCGGTATTCCAACCGACCGGGGGGGAGTGGGCGAGCAGTACTTC. It codes for CAGIPTDRGGVGEQYF.

The chain is built from TRBV2 and TRBJ1-1, with D unclear. CDR1 is SNHLY, CDR2 FYNNEI, per germline. Trimming took 8 bases from V and 4 from J, leaving 20 bases between them. The CDR3 spans 15 residues. The CDR3 loop is CASCHPTLPGTEAFF. Here the CDR3 DNA reads TGTGCCAGCTGTCACCCGACCCTACCGGGCACTGAAGCTTTCTTT.

This rearrangement joins TRBV2 to TRBJ2-7; 10 nucleotides match TRBD1. The CDR3 has 15 residues. V gave up 5 bases and J gave up 5 bases; unmatched junction bases: 9. The V gene's germline CDR1 is SNHLY and CDR2 FYNNEI. The CDR3, as DNA: TGTGCCAGCAGTACTACCGGGACAGGGGACGACGAGCAGTACTTC. Protein: CASSTTGTGDDEQYF.

V is TRBV27 and J is TRBJ1-5; maybe TRBD1 (6 bases). The germline V and J ends were trimmed by 5 bases and 2 bases, with 16 bases remaining between them. Germline assignment: CDR1 MNHEY and CDR2 SMNVEV (reference sequence). The CDR3 is 16 amino acids. The CDR3 DNA reads TGTGCCAGCAGTCCGACTCCGGACAGCCGCAATCAGCCCCAGCATTTT. It specifies CASSPTPDSRNQPQHF.

This chain's CDR3 is CASREAGAAYEQYF. The DNA of the CDR3 is TGCGCCAGCAGGGAAGCGGGGGCGGCCTACGAGCAGTACTTC. The rearrangement joins TRBV10-2 to TRBJ2-7; TRBD2 matches at 8 bases. With 6 bases clipped from V and 2 bases from J, the junction kept 6 bases outside the gene matches. Looked up from germline, CDR1 is WSHSY and CDR2 is SAAADI. This CDR3 spans 14 amino acids.

The gene calls are TRBV19 and TRBJ1-3; perhaps TRBD1 as D (5 bases). CDR1 is LNHDA, CDR2 SQIVND, per germline (reference sequence). CDR3 length: 14 residues. Trimming pared 3 bases from V and 3 bases from J, leaving 9 bases between. CDR3 sequence reads: CASSISGYGNTIYF. The CDR3, as DNA: TGTGCCAGTAGTATTTCAGGGTATGGAAACACCATATATTTT.

This chain uses TRBV6-4 with TRBJ2-3, with 12 bases identical to TRBD1. Germline V gives CDR1 MRHNA, CDR2 SNTAGT. This CDR3 spans 18 amino acids. The V gene end was trimmed by 0 bases and the J gene end by 7 bases; junction bases not matched to a gene: 11. For the CDR3, the DNA is TGTGCCAGCAGTGACTCGGCCGGGACAGGGGGCGAGGGGAATACGCAGTATTTT. This codes for CASSDSAGTGGEGNTQYF.

The J gene is TRBJ2-7, the V gene TRBV4-1, with 10 bases that match TRBD2. CDR3 length: 18 residues. With 1 base clipped from V and 1 base from J, the junction kept 10 bases outside the gene matches. Looked up from germline, CDR1 is MGHRA and CDR2 is YSYEKL. The CDR3 loop reads CASSQGVGSSGRSYEQYF. CDR3 in DNA: TGCGCCAGCAGCCAAGGTGTAGGTTCTAGCGGGAGATCCTACGAGCAGTACTTC.

This chain links TRBV7-6 with TRBJ2-7; 9 bases are a match to TRBD2. In germline, CDR1 is SGHVS, CDR2 FNYEAQ. CDR3 size: 16 residues. V shed 0 bases, J shed 0 bases, and the junction held 3 bases outside the gene matches. The CDR3 protein is CASSLAPSGTSYEQYF. In DNA, the CDR3 is TGTGCCAGCAGCTTAGCGCCTAGCGGGACCTCCTACGAGCAGTACTTC.

V and J are TRBV5-1 and TRBJ1-2; maybe TRBD1 (5 bases). Germline-derived CDR1 and CDR2 are SGHRS and YFSETQ. V was cut by 0 bases and J by 2 bases, with 11 bases left in between. This CDR3 comprises 15 residues. This CDR3 is CASSLVQGSNYGYTF. DNA of the CDR3: TGCGCCAGCAGCTTGGTGCAGGGATCGAACTATGGCTACACCTTC. The variable domain in full, completed from reference TRBV5-1 and TRBJ1-2, reads KAGVTQTPRYLIKTRGQQVTLSCSPISGHRSVSWYQQTPGQGLQFLFEYFSETQRNKGNFPGRFSGRQFSNSRSEMNVSTLELGDSALYLCASSLVQGSNYGYTFGSGTRLTVV.

The chain joins TRBV3-1 (or the pseudogene TRBV3-2) to TRBJ2-3; possible D gene TRBD2, 6 bases. The CDR3 length is 13 residues. Trimming left V 2 bases short and J 14 bases short, with 17 bases between. Germline V CDR1 and CDR2: LGHDT, YNNKEL (reference sequence). CDR3 sequence: CASSQRRGRSPYF. The CDR3 nucleotides read TGTGCCAGCAGCCAACGGAGGGGAAGGAGTCCGTATTTT.

The rearrangement uses TRBV4-1 and TRBJ2-2; 7 bases align to TRBD2. Germline assignment: CDR1 MGHRA and CDR2 YSYEKL. J lost 5 bases, V lost 1 base, and 4 bases had no gene match. This CDR3 comprises 15 residues. The CDR3 bases are TGCGCCAGCAGCCAAGGACTAGCTAGGACCGGGGAGCTGTTTTTT. It specifies CASSQGLARTGELFF.

The rearrangement joins TRBV28 to TRBJ1-6; D remains unclear. Germline CDR1 reads MDHEN; CDR2 reads SYDVKM. The V gene lost 6 bases and the J gene lost 8 bases, with 11 bases spanning the gap. This CDR3 region has 13 residues. In nucleotides, the CDR3 is TGTGCCAGCAGGAAAGGGAGTTATTCACCCCTCCACTTT. Translation: CASRKGSYSPLHF. Looking up the rest from reference TRBV28 and TRBJ1-6 gives the full variable domain: DVKVTQSSRYLVKRTGEKVFLECVQDMDHENMFWYRQDPGLGLRLIYFSYDVKMKEKGDIPEGYSVSREKKERFSLILESASTNQTSMYLCASRKGSYSPLHFGNGTRLTVT.